This entry lists 6 T cell receptor beta chains sequenced from one sample in a study of cytomegalovirus exposure and HLA in healthy donors. The PCR used 60 Vbeta and 13 Jbeta primers. The method was immunoSEQ multiplex PCR; TCRdb's version includes in-frame clones alone and lacks a portion of them. This sample's table has 220,000 or so clones. Sequencing was performed on PBMCs. Receptors originate from a girl aged 2 to 9 in good health and CMV-seropositive.

J is TRBJ2-3 and V is TRBV20-1, with D perhaps TRBD1 (6 bases). This CDR3 region has 11 residues. V was pared by 8 bases and J by 2 bases, with 8 bases between. The germline CDR1 and CDR2 sequences are DFQATT and SNEGSKA (reference sequence). The CDR3 nucleotides are TGCAGTACAGGGTACACAGATACGCAGTATTTT. Protein sequence: CSTGYTDTQYF.

The chain combines TRBV5-1 with TRBJ2-3; no reliable D call. V gave up 4 bases and J gave up 0 bases, with 6 bases separating them. This CDR3 comprises 13 residues. Germline lookup yields CDR1 SGHRS and CDR2 YFSETQ. The chain's CDR3 is CASSGPSTDTQYF. Written as DNA, the CDR3 is TGCGCCAGCAGCGGGCCTAGCACAGATACGCAGTATTTT.

The chain recombines TRBV7-8 with TRBJ2-2; TRBD2 aligns across 7 bases. V lost 5 bases, J lost 0 bases, and 6 bases stayed unmatched. CDR3 length: 16 residues. In germline, CDR1 is SGHVS, CDR2 FQNEAQ. CDR3 sequence: CASSRNGRPNTGELFF. CDR3 coding DNA: TGTGCCAGCAGCCGGAACGGGAGGCCGAACACCGGGGAGCTGTTTTTT.

This sequence joins TRBV30 and TRBJ2-1, with TRBD2 matching 8 bases. Germline loops: CDR1 GTSNPN, CDR2 SVGIG (reference sequence). After removal of 5 bases from V and 5 bases from J, the junction contained 8 bases not matched to a gene. The CDR3 spans 14 residues. CDR3 residues: CAWGGGSGDNEQFF. The CDR3 coding sequence is TGTGCCTGGGGCGGAGGTAGCGGGGACAATGAGCAGTTCTTC.

The J gene is TRBJ1-1, the V gene TRBV9; D is perhaps TRBD1 (5 bases). The CDR3 spans 14 residues. V was cut by 4 bases and J by 0 bases, with 10 bases left in between. From germline, CDR1 is SGDLS and CDR2 YYNGEE. The chain's CDR3 is CASSPPRVNTEAFF. CDR3 DNA: TGTGCCAGCAGCCCCCCCAGGGTGAACACTGAAGCTTTCTTT. Variable domain in full (rest from reference TRBV9 and TRBJ1-1): DSGVTQTPKHLITATGQRVTLRCSPRSGDLSVYWYQQSLDQGLQFLIQYYNGEERAKGNILERFSAQQFPDLHSELNLSSLELGDSALYFCASSPPRVNTEAFFGQGTRLTVV.

This chain joins TRBV5-1 and TRBJ2-7, with D maybe TRBD2 (5 bases). The V end was cut by 0 bases, the J end by 6 bases, with 10 bases between. CDR1 and CDR2 from the germline V gene are SGHRS and YFSETQ. The CDR3 contains 13 residues. The DNA for the CDR3 is TGCGCCAGCAGCTTGGCAGAGGGTTCCGAGCAGTACTTC. This gives the protein CASSLAEGSEQYF.